A selection of T cell receptor beta chains follows, all from one sample in a study of cytomegalovirus exposure and HLA in healthy donors. This table comes from immunoSEQ multiplex PCR, and its TCRdb copy is limited to in-frame clones, with some not included. The sample lists roughly 150,000 clones; approximately 71% were seen once. Sequencing was carried out using PBMCs. The origin of the receptors is a woman younger than 30 in good health and CMV-seropositive. The CDR3 runs from the conserved cysteine through the conserved F or W.

>TRBV7-9|TRBJ1-4
CSSSFFLEANEKLFF
>TRBV7-8|TRBJ1-6
CASSTGQATPLHF
>TRBV18|TRBJ1-4
CASSPPTRVGEKLFF
>TRBV30|TRBJ2-7
CAWSDGTVYYEQYF
>TRBV30|TRBJ1-5
CAWSVHGTGVSNQPQHF
>TRBV7-2|TRBJ1-1
CASSLARGGEAFF
>TRBV25-1|TRBJ2-3
CASSAVAGAGSDTQYF
>TRBV29-1|TRBJ1-2
CSVEGWRYGYTF
>TRBV19|TRBJ2-7
CASSPKSGSHEQYF
>TRBV5-1|TRBJ2-2
CASTQGRGVTGELFF
>TRBV5-5|TRBJ1-2
CASSQETGGFYGYTF
>TRBV9|TRBJ1-1
CASSVAGKLMDTEAFF
>TRBV5-1|TRBJ1-2
CASSLSTIGGGYGYTF
>TRBV5-4|TRBJ1-2
CASRLNLGQGDYGYTF
>TRBV5-6|TRBJ1-2
CASSPGTVNWSGYTF
>TRBV27|TRBJ2-3
CASSLLGRSTDTQYF
>TRBV7-7|TRBJ2-5
CASSLTVLETQYF
>TRBV2|TRBJ1-3
CASSAGQISGNTIYF
>TRBV27|TRBJ1-5
CASSLAGSNQPQHF
>TRBV7-2|TRBJ2-5
CASSLAGGSGGANLETQYF
>TRBV4-3|TRBJ1-1
CASSQDKTGGNTEAFF
>TRBV11-2|TRBJ2-1
CASSHQTGLHSYNEQFF
>TRBV6-5|TRBJ2-2
CASSGTGSGTGELFF